This T cell receptor (beta chain) was profiled in a study of cytomegalovirus exposure and HLA in healthy donors. Germline CDR1 is SGHTA and CDR2 is FQGNSA. J was trimmed by 4 bases and V by 5 bases; bases with no gene match: 5. This CDR3 contains 16 residues. Study findings and constraints: An analysis done earlier found most TCR beta V segments productive about 87% or about 30% of the time. There were reportedly fewer N-insertions in an Asian-associated ancestry cluster than the roughly 680-donor mean, in a later analysis. A later analysis linked 16,951 TCR beta sequences to HLA alleles at 0.05 false discovery rate.

Nominal health characterized the donors when sampled, though unrecorded immune exposures were likely. The PCR used 60 Vbeta and 13 Jbeta primers. TCRdb keeps only in-frame clones here, not all; method: immunoSEQ multiplex PCR. This table holds roughly 150,000 clones, 80% found once. As to this clone: Its specificity is unknown.

This receptor was taken from a man in his thirties or forties in good health. The chain combines TRBV7-2 with TRBJ2-2, with 12 nucleotides matching TRBD2. The source material was PBMCs. The CDR3 DNA is TGTGCCAGCAGCCGAGCTAGCGGGAGGGTCACCGGGGAGCTGTTTTTT. Its translation is CASSRASGRVTGELFF.